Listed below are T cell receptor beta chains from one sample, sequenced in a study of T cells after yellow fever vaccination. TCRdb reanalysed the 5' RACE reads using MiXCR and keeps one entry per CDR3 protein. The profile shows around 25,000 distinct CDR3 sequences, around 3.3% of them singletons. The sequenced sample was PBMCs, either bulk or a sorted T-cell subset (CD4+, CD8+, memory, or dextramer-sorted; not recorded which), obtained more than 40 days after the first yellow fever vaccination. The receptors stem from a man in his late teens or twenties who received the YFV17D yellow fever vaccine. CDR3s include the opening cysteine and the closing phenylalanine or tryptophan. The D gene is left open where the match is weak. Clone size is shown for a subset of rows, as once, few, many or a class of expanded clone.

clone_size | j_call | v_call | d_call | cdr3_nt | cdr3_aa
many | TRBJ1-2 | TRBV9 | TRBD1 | TGTGCCAGCAGCCTCACCGTAGGGGACAGGGGGTATGGCTACACCTTC | CASSLTVGDRGYGYTF
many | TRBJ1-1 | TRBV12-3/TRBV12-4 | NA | TGTGCCAGCAGTTGGGGGGGCGCGAACACTGAAGCTTTCTTT | CASSWGGANTEAFF
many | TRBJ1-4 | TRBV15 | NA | TGTGCCACCAGCAGAGATTCAGGGTGGGATGAAAAACTGTTTTTT | CATSRDSGWDEKLFF
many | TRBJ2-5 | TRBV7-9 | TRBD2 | TGTGCCAGCAGCGCTAGCGGGGGGTCAGGAGAGACCCAGTACTTC | CASSASGGSGETQYF
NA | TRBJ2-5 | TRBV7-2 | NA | TGTGCCAGCAGCTTAAATGGGGGGGCCTCCGCAGAGACCCAGTACTTC | CASSLNGGASAETQYF
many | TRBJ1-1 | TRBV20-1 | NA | TGCAGTGCCCGACAGTTCATGAACACTGAAGCTTTCTTT | CSARQFMNTEAFF
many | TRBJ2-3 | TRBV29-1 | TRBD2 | TGCAGCGTTGAAGCTTGGACTAGCGGGGGGGCAACAGATACGCAGTATTTT | CSVEAWTSGGATDTQYF
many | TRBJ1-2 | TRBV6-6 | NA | TGTGCCAGCACCAACGTTATCGATGGCTACACCTTC | CASTNVIDGYTF
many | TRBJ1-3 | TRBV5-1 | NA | TGCGCCAGCACCACAGGGAGCTCTGGAAACACCATATATTTT | CASTTGSSGNTIYF
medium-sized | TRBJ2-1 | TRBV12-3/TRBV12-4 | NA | TGTGCCAGCAGAAACAGACTGCAGGGGTCCTACAATGAGCAGTTCTTC | CASRNRLQGSYNEQFF
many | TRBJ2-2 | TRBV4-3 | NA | TGCGCCAGCAGCCAAGATACCGTATTTCCCGGGGAGCTGTTTTTT | CASSQDTVFPGELFF
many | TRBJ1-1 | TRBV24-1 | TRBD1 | TGTGCCACCAGTGAGCCAAGGACAGGGTTTACTGAAGCTTTCTTT | CATSEPRTGFTEAFF
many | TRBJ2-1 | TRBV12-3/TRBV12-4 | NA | TGTGCCAGCAGTTTAGGGGGTAATGAGCAGTTCTTC | CASSLGGNEQFF
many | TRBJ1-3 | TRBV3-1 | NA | TGTGCCAGCAGCCAAGGAGGAAACACCATATATTTT | CASSQGGNTIYF
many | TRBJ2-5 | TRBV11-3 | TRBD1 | TGTGCCAGCAGCCTGGGACAGTCAGAGACCCAGTACTTC | CASSLGQSETQYF
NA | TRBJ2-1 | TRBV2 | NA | TGTGCCTGCAGCTCCCGTAACATACTGACGAGACCGGACAATGAGCAGTTCTTC | CACSSRNILTRPDNEQFF
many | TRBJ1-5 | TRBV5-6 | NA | TGTGCCAGCAGCTTGAGGGGGAGTGGGCAGCCCCAGCATTTT | CASSLRGSGQPQHF
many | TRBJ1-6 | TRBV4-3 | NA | TGCGCCAGCAGCCCGGACCGACAGAGCTCCTATAATTCACCCCTCCACTTT | CASSPDRQSSYNSPLHF
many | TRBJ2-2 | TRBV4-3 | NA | TGCGCCAGCAGCCAAGATCCCACAGGGCTCATCGGGGAGCTGTTTTTT | CASSQDPTGLIGELFF
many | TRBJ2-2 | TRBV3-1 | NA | TGTGCCAGCAGCCATTACCGAGACGGCTCATGGGAAAGGAGGCTGCTAATGCGGACCGGGGAGCTGTTTTTT | CASSHYRDGSWERRLLMRTGELFF
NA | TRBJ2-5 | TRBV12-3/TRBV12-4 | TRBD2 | TGTGCCAGCGGTTTTAGCGGGGGCGGAGAGACCCAGTACTTC | CASGFSGGGETQYF
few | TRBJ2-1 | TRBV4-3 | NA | TGCGCCAGCAGCCAAGATAAGGGGGGCGGATACTACAATGAGCAGTTCTTC | CASSQDKGGGYYNEQFF
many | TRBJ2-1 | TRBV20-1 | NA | TGCAGTGCTAGACTCACCGGACTCTCCTACAATGAGCAGTTCTTC | CSARLTGLSYNEQFF
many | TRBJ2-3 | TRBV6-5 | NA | TGTGCCAGCAGTTGGGGTTGGGGGGCCAAAGATACGCAGTATTTT | CASSWGWGAKDTQYF
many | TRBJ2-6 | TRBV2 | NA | TGTGCCAGTGACCCGGGACGGTCATCTGGGGCCAACGTCCTGACTTTC | CASDPGRSSGANVLTF
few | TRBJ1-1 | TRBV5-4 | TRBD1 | TGTGCCAGCAGCTCAACCGACTACAGGGGGCTGAACACTGAAGCTTTCTTT | CASSSTDYRGLNTEAFF
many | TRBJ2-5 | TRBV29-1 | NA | TGCAGCGTTCGATATTTGGAGACCCAGTACTTC | CSVRYLETQYF
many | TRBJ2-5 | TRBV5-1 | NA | TGCGCCAGCAGTCTGATGGACCCCCAAGAGACCCAGTACTTC | CASSLMDPQETQYF
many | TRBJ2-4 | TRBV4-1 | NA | TGCGCCAGCAGCCGAACCCAGGGGCTGAACAACATTCAGTACTTC | CASSRTQGLNNIQYF
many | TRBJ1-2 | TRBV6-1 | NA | TGTGCCAGCAGCCTGGTCAGGGGCGATGGCTACACCTTC | CASSLVRGDGYTF
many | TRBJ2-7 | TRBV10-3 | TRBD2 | TGTGCCATCTCCGCGGGGGGGTTTTACTACGAGCAGTACTTC | CAISAGGFYYEQYF
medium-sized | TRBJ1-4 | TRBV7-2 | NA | TGTGCCAGCAGCCGATCCAACCCGGGCTGGGAGGGGGGGATGGAAAAACTGTTTTTT | CASSRSNPGWEGGMEKLFF
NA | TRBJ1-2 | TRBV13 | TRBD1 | TGTGCCAGCAGCTTAGCCGGACAGGGCACCTATGGCTACACCTTC | CASSLAGQGTYGYTF
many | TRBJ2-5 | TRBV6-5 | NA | TGTGCCACCCTTGGCGAGCCGGGGTGGGAGACCCAGTACTTC | CATLGEPGWETQYF
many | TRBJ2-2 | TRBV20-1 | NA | TGCAGTGCTAGACCCACGAACACCGGGGAGCTGTTTTTT | CSARPTNTGELFF
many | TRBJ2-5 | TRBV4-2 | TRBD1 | TGTGCCAGCAGCCGCCAGGTACAGGGGTCCGAGACCCAGTACTTC | CASSRQVQGSETQYF
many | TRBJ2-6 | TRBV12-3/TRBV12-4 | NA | TGTGCCAGCAGTTGGGGTAGCTCTGGGGCCAACGTCCTGACTTTC | CASSWGSSGANVLTF
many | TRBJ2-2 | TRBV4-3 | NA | TGCGCCAGCAGCCAAGAGGTAGTTACCGGGGAGCTGTTTTTT | CASSQEVVTGELFF
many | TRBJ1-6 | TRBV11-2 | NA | TGTGCCAGCAGCTCCCTTAGGGGCCTTGGTTCACCCCTCCACTTT | CASSSLRGLGSPLHF
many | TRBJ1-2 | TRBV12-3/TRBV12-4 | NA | TGTGCCAGCAGGCCGGACAGTAACTATGGCTACACCTTC | CASRPDSNYGYTF
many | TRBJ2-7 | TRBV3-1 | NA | TGTGCCAGCAGGTCGAGGGGCCACGAGCAGTACTTC | CASRSRGHEQYF
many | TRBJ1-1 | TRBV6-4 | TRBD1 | TGTGCCAGCAGTGTAGACAGGGGGAGGAAAGCTTTCTTT | CASSVDRGRKAFF
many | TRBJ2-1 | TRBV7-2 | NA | TGTGCCAGCAGCCCTAGCCTTGCTGAGCAGTTCTTC | CASSPSLAEQFF
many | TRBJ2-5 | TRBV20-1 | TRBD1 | TGCAGTGCTAGAGATGAAGGGACAGTCCAAGAGACCCAGTACTTC | CSARDEGTVQETQYF
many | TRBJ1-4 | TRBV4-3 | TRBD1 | TGCGCCAGCAGCCACTTAGGGTTTACCGGGACAGAGATTGAAAAACTGTTTTTT | CASSHLGFTGTEIEKLFF
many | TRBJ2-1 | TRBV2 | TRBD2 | TGTGCCAGCAGTGTGGCTAGCGGTCATGTGGGAGAGCAGTTCTTC | CASSVASGHVGEQFF
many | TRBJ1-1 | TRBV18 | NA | TGTGCCAGCTCAGACCAGGCGAACACTGAAGCTTTCTTT | CASSDQANTEAFF